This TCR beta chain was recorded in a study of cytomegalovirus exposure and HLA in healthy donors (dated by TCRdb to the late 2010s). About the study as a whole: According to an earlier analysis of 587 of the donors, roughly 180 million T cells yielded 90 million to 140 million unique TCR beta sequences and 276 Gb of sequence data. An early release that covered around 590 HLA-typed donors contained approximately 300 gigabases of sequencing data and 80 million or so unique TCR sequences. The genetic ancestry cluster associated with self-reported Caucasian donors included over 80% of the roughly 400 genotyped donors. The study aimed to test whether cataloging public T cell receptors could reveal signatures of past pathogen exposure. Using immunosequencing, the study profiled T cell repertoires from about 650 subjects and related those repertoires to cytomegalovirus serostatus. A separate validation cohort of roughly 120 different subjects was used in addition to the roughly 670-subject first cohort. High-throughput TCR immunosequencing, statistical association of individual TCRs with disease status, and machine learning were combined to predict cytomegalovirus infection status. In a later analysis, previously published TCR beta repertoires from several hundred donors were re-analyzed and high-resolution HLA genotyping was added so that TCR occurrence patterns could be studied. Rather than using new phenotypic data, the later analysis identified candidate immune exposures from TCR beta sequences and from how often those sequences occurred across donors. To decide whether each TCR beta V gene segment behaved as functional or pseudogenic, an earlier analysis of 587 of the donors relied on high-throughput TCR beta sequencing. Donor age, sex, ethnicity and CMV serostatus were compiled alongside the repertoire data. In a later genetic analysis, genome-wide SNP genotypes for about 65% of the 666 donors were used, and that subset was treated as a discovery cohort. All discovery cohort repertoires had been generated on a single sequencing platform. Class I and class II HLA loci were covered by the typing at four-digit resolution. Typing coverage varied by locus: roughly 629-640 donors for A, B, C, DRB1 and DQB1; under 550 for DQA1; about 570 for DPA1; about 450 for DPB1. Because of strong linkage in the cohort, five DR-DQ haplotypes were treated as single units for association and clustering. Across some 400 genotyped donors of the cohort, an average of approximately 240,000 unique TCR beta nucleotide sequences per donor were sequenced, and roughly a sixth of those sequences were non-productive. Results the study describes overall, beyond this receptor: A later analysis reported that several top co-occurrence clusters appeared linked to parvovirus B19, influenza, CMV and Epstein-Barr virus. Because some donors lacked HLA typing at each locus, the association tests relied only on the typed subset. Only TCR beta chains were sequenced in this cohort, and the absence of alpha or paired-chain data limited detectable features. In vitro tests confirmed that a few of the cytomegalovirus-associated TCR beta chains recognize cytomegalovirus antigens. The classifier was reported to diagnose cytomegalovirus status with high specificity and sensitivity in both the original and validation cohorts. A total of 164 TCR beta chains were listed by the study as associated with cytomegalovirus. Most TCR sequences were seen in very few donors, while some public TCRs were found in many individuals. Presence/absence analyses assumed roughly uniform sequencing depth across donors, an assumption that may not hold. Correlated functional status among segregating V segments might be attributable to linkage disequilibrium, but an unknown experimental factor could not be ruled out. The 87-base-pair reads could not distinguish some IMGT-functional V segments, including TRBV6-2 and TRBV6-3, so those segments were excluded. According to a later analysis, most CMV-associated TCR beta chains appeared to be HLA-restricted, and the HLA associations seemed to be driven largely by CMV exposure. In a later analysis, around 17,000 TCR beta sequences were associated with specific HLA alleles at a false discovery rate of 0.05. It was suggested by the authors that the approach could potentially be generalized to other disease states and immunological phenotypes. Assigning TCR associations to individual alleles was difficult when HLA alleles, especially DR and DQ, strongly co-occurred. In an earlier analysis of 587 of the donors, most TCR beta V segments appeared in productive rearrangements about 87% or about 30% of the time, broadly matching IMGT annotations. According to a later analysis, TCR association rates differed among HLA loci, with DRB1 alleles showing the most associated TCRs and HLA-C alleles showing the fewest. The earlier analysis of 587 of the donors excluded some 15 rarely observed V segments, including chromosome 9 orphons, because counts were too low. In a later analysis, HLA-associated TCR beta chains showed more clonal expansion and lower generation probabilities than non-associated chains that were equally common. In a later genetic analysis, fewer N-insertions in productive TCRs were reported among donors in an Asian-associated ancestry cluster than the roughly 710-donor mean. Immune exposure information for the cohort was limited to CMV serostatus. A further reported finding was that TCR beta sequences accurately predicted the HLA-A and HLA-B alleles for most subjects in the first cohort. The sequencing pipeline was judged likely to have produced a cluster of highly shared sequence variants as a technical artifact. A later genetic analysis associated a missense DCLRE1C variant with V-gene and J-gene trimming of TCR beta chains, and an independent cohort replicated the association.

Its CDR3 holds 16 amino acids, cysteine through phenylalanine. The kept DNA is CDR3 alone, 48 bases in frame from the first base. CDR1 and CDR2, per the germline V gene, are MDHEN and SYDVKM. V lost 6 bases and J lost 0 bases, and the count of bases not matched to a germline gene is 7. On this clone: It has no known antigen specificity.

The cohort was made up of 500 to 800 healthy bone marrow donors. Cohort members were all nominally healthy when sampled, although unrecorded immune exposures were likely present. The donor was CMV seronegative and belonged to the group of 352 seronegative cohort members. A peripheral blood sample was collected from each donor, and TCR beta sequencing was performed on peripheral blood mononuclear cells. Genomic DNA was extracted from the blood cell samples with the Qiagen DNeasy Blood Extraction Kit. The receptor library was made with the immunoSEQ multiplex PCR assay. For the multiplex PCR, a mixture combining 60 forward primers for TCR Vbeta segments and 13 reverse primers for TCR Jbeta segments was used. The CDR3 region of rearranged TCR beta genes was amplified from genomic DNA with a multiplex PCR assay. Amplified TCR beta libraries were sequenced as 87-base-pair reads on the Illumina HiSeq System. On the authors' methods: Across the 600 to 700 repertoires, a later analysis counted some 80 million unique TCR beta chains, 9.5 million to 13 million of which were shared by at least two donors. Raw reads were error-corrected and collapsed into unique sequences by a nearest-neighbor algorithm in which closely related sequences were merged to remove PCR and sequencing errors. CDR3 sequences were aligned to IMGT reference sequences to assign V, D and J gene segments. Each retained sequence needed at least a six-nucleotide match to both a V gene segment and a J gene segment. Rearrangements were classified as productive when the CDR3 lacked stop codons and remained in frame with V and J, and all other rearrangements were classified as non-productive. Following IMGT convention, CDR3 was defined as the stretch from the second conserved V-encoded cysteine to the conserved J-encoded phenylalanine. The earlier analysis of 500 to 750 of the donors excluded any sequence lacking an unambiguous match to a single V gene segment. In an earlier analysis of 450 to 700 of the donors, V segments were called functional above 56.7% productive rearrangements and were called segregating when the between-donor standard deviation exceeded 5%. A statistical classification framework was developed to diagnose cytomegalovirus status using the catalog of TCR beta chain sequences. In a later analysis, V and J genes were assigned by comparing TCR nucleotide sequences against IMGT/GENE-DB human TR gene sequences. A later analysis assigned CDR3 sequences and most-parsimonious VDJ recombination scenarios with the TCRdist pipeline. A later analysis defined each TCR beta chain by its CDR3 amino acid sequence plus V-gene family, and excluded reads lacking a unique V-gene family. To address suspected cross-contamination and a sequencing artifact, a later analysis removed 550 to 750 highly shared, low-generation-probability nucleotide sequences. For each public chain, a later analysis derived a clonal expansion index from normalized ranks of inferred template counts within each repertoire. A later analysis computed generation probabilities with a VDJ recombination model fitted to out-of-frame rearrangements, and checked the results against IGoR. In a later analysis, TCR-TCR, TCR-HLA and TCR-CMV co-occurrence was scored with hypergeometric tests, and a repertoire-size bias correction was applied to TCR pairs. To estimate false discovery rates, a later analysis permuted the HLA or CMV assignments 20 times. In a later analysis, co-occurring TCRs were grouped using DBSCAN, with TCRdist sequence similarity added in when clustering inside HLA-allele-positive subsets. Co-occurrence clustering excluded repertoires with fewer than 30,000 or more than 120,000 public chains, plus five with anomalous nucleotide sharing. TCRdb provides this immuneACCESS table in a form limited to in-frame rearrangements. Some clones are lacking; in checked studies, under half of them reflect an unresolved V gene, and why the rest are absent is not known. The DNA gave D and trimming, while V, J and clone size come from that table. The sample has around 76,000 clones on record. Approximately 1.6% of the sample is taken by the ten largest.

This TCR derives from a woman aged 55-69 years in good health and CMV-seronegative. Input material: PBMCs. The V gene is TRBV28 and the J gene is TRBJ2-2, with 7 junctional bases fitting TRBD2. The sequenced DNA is TGTGCCAGCAGGATTCACGCGGGGGCGAACACCGGGGAGCTGTTTTTT. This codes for CASRIHAGANTGELFF. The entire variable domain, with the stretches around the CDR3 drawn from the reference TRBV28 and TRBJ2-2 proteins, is DVKVTQSSRYLVKRTGEKVFLECVQDMDHENMFWYRQDPGLGLRLIYFSYDVKMKEKGDIPEGYSVSREKKERFSLILESASTNQTSMYLCASRIHAGANTGELFFGEGSRLTVL.